Below, 8 T cell receptor beta chains from the same sample are listed, as sequenced in a study of CD4+ T cells in melanoma (dated by TCRdb to between 2021 and 2022). Preparation of the library involved the immunoSEQ multiplex PCR assay. Entries here come from immuneACCESS through TCRdb and include only in-frame sequences with V and J called. Some clones fail to appear in such tables; in the studies checked, an unresolved V gene covers under half of the shortfall, and the cause of the remainder is unknown. In this sample the table shows about 140,000 clones, roughly 91% of which occur a single time. The top ten hold roughly 1.4% of the sample. These receptors were taken from a human donor with melanoma.

The chain combines TRBV5-1 with TRBJ1-2; perhaps TRBD1 as D (5 bases). Trimming took 4 bases from V and 3 from J, leaving 13 bases between them. The CDR3 is 14 residues long. Germline V gene lookup returns CDR1 SGHRS and CDR2 YFSETQ. CDR3 sequence: CASSPGIQDYGYTF. The DNA of the CDR3 is TGCGCCAGCAGCCCAGGGATTCAAGACTATGGCTACACCTTC.

CDR3 in amino acids: CASSRLGATNEKLFF. The CDR3 DNA is TGTGCCAGTAGCCGTCTAGGAGCAACTAATGAAAAACTGTTTTTT. This chain connects TRBV19 to TRBJ1-4; no reliable D call. The ends were cut back, 6 bases at V and 0 bases at J, with 11 bases in the middle. Germline V gives CDR1 LNHDA, CDR2 SQIVND (reference sequence). The CDR3 sequence is 15 residues long.

V gene TRBV6-1 combines with J gene TRBJ2-5; maybe TRBD1 (5 bases). Trimming pared 3 bases from V and 9 bases from J, leaving 8 bases between. CDR3 size: 11 residues. Germline CDR1 is MNHNS and CDR2 is SASEGT. The CDR3 region is CASSETVAQYF. The CDR3 DNA reads TGTGCCAGCAGTGAGACAGTAGCCCAGTACTTC.

The rearrangement uses TRBV6-5 and TRBJ2-2, with 7 bases that match TRBD1. V lost 6 bases to trimming and J lost 4 bases; unmatched junction nucleotides: 5. Looked up from germline, CDR1 is MNHEY and CDR2 is SVGAGI. This CDR3 contains 14 residues. CDR3 coding DNA: TGTGCCAGCAGGCCCGACAGGGCCACCGGGGAGCTGTTTTTT. Translating it yields CASRPDRATGELFF.

V and J are TRBV5-1 and TRBJ2-7; the match to TRBD1 covers 7 bases. The CDR3 loop spans 14 amino acids. Germline V gene data show CDR1 as SGHRS and CDR2 as YFSETQ. V dropped 4 bases and J dropped 7; count of bases not matched to a gene: 11. CDR3 DNA sequence: TGCGCCAGCAGCACCCGACAGGGACCTGAGGAGCAGTACTTC. Amino acids: CASSTRQGPEEQYF.

V is TRBV13 and J is TRBJ1-2, with D unresolved. Germline assignment: CDR1 PRHDT and CDR2 FYEKMQ (reference sequence). Deletions cut 4 bases from V and 4 bases from J, with 16 bases between. There are 15 residues in the CDR3. CDR3 sequence: CASSSNTAGAYGYTF. DNA for the CDR3: TGTGCCAGCAGCTCCAACACCGCGGGAGCCTATGGCTACACCTTC.

J is TRBJ1-1 and V is TRBV5-1; D gene ambiguous. V was pared by 4 bases and J by 0 bases, with 10 bases between. Germline-derived CDR1 and CDR2 are SGHRS and YFSETQ. The CDR3 covers 14 residues. CDR3 in DNA: TGCGCCAGCAGCATACAGAGCATGAACACTGAAGCTTTCTTT. This sequence encodes CASSIQSMNTEAFF.

The V call is TRBV15, the J call TRBJ2-1; D perhaps matches TRBD1 (5 bases). Germline values: CDR1 LNHNV, CDR2 YYDKDF (reference sequence). The CDR3 spans 14 residues. Trimming shortened V by 1 base and J by 4 bases, and 8 bases separated the two germline ends. CDR3 amino acids: CATSRGGPYNEQFF. CDR3 sequence (DNA): TGTGCCACCAGCAGAGGGGGCCCTTACAATGAGCAGTTCTTC.